These 5 T cell receptor beta chains were all obtained from the same sample, sequenced in a study of T cells in Graves' hyperthyroidism and ophthalmopathy. The investigators amplified TCR beta CDR3 regions from RNA transcripts. The HTBI primer set drove a first-round RT-PCR of the TCR CDR3. TCRdb analysed the multiplex PCR reads with MiXCR anew, one entry per CDR3 protein. The sample has hundreds of thousands of distinct CDR3 sequences; approximately 14% are singletons. Input material: blood. These receptors all stem from a woman in her fifties or sixties with Graves' ophthalmopathy.

This clonotype was detected only a few times. The chain couples TRBV20-1 to TRBJ2-2; TRBD1 or TRBD2 may be the D gene (7 bases each). This CDR3 is 14 amino acids long. Trimming removed 2 bases at V and 3 bases at J, with 10 bases between. Germline V gene lookup returns CDR1 DFQATT and CDR2 SNEGSKA (reference sequence). The CDR3 DNA reads TGCAGTGCTAGACAGGGGGGGGACACCGGGGAGCTGTTTTTT. Its translation: CSARQGGDTGELFF.

The chain uses TRBV12-3 or TRBV12-4 and TRBJ2-2, with D possibly TRBD1 on 6 matching bases. The CDR3 has 16 amino acids. Trimming left V 7 bases short and J 2 bases short, with 17 bases between. As DNA, the CDR3 is TGTGCCAGCAATAAACCGGACAGTTTTAACACCGGGGAGCTGTTTTTT. It specifies CASNKPDSFNTGELFF.

The chain combines TRBV27 with TRBJ2-3; TRBD2 matches 10 bases. Losses at the gene ends were 0 bases for V and 4 bases for J; bases not matched to a gene: 7. The germline CDR1 and CDR2 sequences are MNHEY and SMNVEV (reference sequence). The length of the CDR3 is 17 residues. CDR3 sequence reads: CASSLSLAGEGADTQYF. The CDR3, as DNA: TGTGCCAGCAGTTTATCCCTAGCGGGAGAAGGAGCAGATACGCAGTATTTT.

This clonotype was counted only a few times. The chain recombines TRBV9 with TRBJ2-1; possibly TRBD2 for D (6 bases). The germline CDR1 and CDR2 sequences are SGDLS and YYNGEE. The CDR3 runs 14 residues. Trimming took 0 bases from V and 8 from J, leaving 12 bases between them. The CDR3 loop is CASSVVGRGYEQFF. As DNA, the CDR3 is TGTGCCAGCAGCGTAGTGGGCCGGGGGTATGAGCAGTTCTTC.

This clonotype was detected only a few times. The CDR3 is CASSRGLAGAEDEQFF. Written as DNA, the CDR3 is TGTGCCAGCAGTCGGGGACTAGCGGGGGCGGAGGATGAGCAGTTCTTC. The chain joins TRBV6-1 to TRBJ2-1; 14 nucleotides line up with TRBD2. The V gene end was trimmed by 5 bases and the J gene end by 8 bases; junction bases not matched to a gene: 8. The CDR3 consists of 16 residues. Looked up from germline, CDR1 is MNHNS and CDR2 is SASEGT.